This T cell receptor beta chain was identified during a study of beta chain features in type 1 diabetes. What was sequenced were expressed TCRB transcripts, since all of the isolated RNA had been reverse transcribed. Method: immunoSEQ multiplex PCR; TCRdb's copy keeps in-frame clones and lacks some. Among about 160,000 clones listed, 50% to 70% were seen once. Study observations and caveats: All four CD4+ subsets from Type 1 diabetes patients carried moderately but significantly shorter TCRB CDR3s.

The length of the CDR3 is 17 residues. V lost 1 base, J lost 9 bases, and 22 bases lay in between. Looked up from germline, CDR1 is MNHNS and CDR2 is SASEGT. This clone was observed a few times. No antigen is known for it. J is TRBJ2-1 and V is TRBV6-1, with D possibly TRBD2 on 5 matching bases. The sample was naive CD4+ T cells from blood. The sequence was collected from a man younger than 40 with type 1 diabetes. CDR3 sequence reads: CASSEEKYRLAAGEQFF. The CDR3 DNA reads TGTGCCAGCAGTGAAGAAAAGTATCGCTTAGCTGCGGGTGAGCAGTTCTTC.